Below, 8 T cell receptor beta chains from the same sample are listed, as sequenced in a study of T cell repertoires in cytomegalovirus infection. Via MiXCR, TCRdb re-called the reads, giving one row per CDR3 protein. This table holds about half a million distinct CDR3 sequences, 33% found once. The antigens for these receptors are not known. Sequencing used cultured PBMCs, obtained from culture after CMV antigen stimulation. Receptor source: a human donor in good health (CMV status not recorded). Some clones in this sample may be carry-over from other donors' samples.

This clonotype was seen a few times. V is TRBV19 and J is TRBJ2-7; TRBD2 matches at 7 bases. Germline loops: CDR1 LNHDA, CDR2 SQIVND (reference sequence). V lost 6 bases and J lost 0; bases outside the gene matches: 8. This CDR3 comprises 15 residues. The CDR3 here is CASRHHSGNSYEQYF. CDR3 coding DNA: TGTGCCAGTAGACATCACAGCGGGAACTCCTACGAGCAGTACTTC. Complete variable domain (other parts from reference TRBV19 and TRBJ2-7): DGGITQSPKYLFRKEGQNVTLSCEQNLNHDAMYWYRQDPGQGLRLIYYSQIVNDFQKGDIAEGYSVSREKKESFPLTVTSAQKNPTAFYLCASRHHSGNSYEQYFGPGTRLTVT.

V is TRBV24-1 and J is TRBJ2-3; 7 nucleotides match TRBD1. Germline loops: CDR1 KGHDR, CDR2 SFDVKD. Trimming cost V 3 bases and J 4 bases; bases outside gene matches: 9. CDR3 size: 16 residues. The CDR3 region has the DNA TGTGCCACCAGTGATCCCAAAACTACAGGGGCAGATACGCAGTATTTT. As protein: CATSDPKTTGADTQYF.

CDR3 sequence (DNA): TGTGCCAGCAGCTTAGATCGGTGGGGTAGCGGGAGCAAGCGGTACAATGAGCAGTTCTTC. Translating it yields CASSLDRWGSGSKRYNEQFF. The genes are TRBV11-3 and TRBJ2-1; 9 bases line up with TRBD2. Looked up from germline, CDR1 is SGHNT and CDR2 is YENEEA. The J segment lost 4 bases and the V segment lost 0 bases, leaving 16 bases of the junction unmatched. This CDR3 has 20 residues.

V is TRBV20-1 and J is TRBJ2-1; D possibly corresponds to TRBD1 (6 bases). Between the trimmed V and J ends, which lost 5 bases and 0 bases, there was a span of 11 bases. This CDR3 spans 14 amino acids. Germline CDR1 is DFQATT and CDR2 is SNEGSKA (reference sequence). The CDR3 loop is CSAQNRDSYNEQFF. The CDR3 DNA follows: TGCAGTGCTCAAAACAGGGACTCCTACAATGAGCAGTTCTTC.

On this clonotype: This may arise from a read error, as a much more abundant clone is one base away. The CDR3 sequence: CASSLGDTRETKYF. Written as DNA, the CDR3 is TGTGCCAGCAGCTTAGGAGACACACGAGAGACCAAGTACTTC. The chain carries TRBV7-2 and TRBJ2-5, with D unclear. Germline V gives CDR1 SGHTA, CDR2 FQGNSA. This CDR3 spans 14 amino acids. The complete variable domain, with remaining parts taken from reference TRBV7-2 and TRBJ2-5, reads GAGVSQSPSNKVTEKGKDVELRCDPISGHTALYWYRQSLGQGLEFLIYFQGNSAPDKSGLPSDRFSAERTGGSVSTLTIQRTQQEDSAVYLCASSLGDTRETKYFGPGTRLLVL.

The table lists this clonotype with a few counts. V gene TRBV5-6 combines with J gene TRBJ2-7; D is ambiguous. This CDR3 is 14 amino acids long. CDR1 and CDR2 from the germline V gene are SGHDT and YYEEEE. V was clipped by 2 bases and J by 2 bases, with 11 bases between them. For the CDR3, the DNA is TGTGCCAGCAGCTTCGGTGACCTGACCTACGAGCAGTACTTC. Translation: CASSFGDLTYEQYF. Full variable domain (rest looked up from reference TRBV5-6 and TRBJ2-7): DAGVTQSPTHLIKTRGQQVTLRCSPKSGHDTVSWYQQALGQGPQFIFQYYEEEERQRGNFPDRFSGHQFPNYSSELNVNALLLGDSALYLCASSFGDLTYEQYFGPGTRLTVT.

This clonotype was counted between two and nine times. The chain couples TRBV11-3 to TRBJ2-1, with D possibly matching TRBD1 (5 bases). Germline V gene sequence: CDR1 SGHNT, CDR2 YENEEA. This CDR3 is built from 14 residues. The V end was cut by 4 bases, the J end by 6 bases, with 13 bases between. CDR3 DNA: TGTGCCAGCAGCTCGGCCACAGGTTTCAATGAGCAGTTCTTC. Its protein product is CASSSATGFNEQFF.

The chain links TRBV6-6 to TRBJ2-1; 10 bases are shared with TRBD1. The CDR3 spans 16 residues. The germline V gene encodes CDR1 MNHNY and CDR2 SVGAGI (reference sequence). J lost 5 bases, V lost 5 bases, and 9 bases had no gene match. CDR3 bases: TGTGCCAGCAGTCCCTTAACCGGGACAGGGGACAATGAGCAGTTCTTC. Amino acids: CASSPLTGTGDNEQFF.